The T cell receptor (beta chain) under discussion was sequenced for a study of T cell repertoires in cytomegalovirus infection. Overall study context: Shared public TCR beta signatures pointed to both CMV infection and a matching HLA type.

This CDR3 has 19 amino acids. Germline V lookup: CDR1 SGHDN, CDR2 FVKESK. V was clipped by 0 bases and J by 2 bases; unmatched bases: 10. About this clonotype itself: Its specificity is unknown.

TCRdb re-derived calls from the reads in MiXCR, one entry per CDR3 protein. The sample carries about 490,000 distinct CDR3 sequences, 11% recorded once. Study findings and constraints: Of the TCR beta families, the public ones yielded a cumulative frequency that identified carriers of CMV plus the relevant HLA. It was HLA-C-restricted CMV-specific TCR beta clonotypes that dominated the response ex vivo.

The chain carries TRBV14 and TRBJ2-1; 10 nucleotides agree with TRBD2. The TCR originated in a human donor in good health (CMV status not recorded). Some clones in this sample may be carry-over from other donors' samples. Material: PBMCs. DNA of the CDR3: TGTGCCAGCAGCCAAGATGAACCTAGCGGGGGCTATACCTACAATGAGCAGTTCTTC. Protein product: CASSQDEPSGGYTYNEQFF.